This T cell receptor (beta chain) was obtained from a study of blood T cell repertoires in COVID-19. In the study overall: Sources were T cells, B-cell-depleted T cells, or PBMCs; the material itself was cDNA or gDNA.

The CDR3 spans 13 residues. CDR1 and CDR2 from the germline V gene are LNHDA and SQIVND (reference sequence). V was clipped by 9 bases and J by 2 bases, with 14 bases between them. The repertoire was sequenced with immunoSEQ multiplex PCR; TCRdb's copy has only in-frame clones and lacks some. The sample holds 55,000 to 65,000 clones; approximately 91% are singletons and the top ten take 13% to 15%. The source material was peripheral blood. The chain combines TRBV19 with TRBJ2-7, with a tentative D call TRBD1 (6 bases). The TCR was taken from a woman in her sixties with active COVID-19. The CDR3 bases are TGTGCCAGCTCCCCCAGGGGACCCTACGAGCAGTACTTC. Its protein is CASSPRGPYEQYF.